This T cell receptor (beta chain) was recorded in a study of regulatory T cells in long-lasting Graves disease. Regarding this clonotype: A clone one base away is much larger, so this may be a read error.

CDR1 and CDR2 (germline): GTSNPN, SVGIG (reference sequence). This CDR3 is built from 13 residues. The V gene lost 5 bases and the J gene lost 0 bases, with 10 bases spanning the gap. Documented time point: newly diagnosed GD, antithyroid drugs for less than 3 months. PBMCs provided the RNA from which the TCR library was made. CDR3 regions were amplified by Arm-PCR using iRepertoire HTBI primers to build TCR beta libraries. MiXCR was run by TCRdb on the multiplex PCR reads, yielding one entry per CDR3 protein. The table lists hundreds of thousands of distinct CDR3 sequences, approximately 12% of them singletons. This sample also appeared in a second study, on T cells in Graves' hyperthyroidism and ophthalmopathy. Per that paper: The primer set for the first-round RT-PCR of the TCR CDR3 was HTBI. Blood also carried most thyroid clonotypes expanded above 0.001.

Here the sequenced sample was peripheral blood mononuclear cells (PBMCs), taken at new diagnosis, from a patient treated with antithyroid drugs. The source of this sequence is a woman aged 25 to 39 with Graves disease. The chain couples TRBV30 to TRBJ1-1; D not certain. CDR3 nucleotide sequence: TGTGCCTGGTTTAGCGAGATGAACACTGAAGCTTTCTTT. This encodes CAWFSEMNTEAFF.